This T cell receptor beta chain was sequenced during a study of blood T cell repertoires in COVID-19. The overall study: There were acute and convalescent COVID-19 samples, and they came from the United States, Italy and Spain. In each case, the material was cDNA or gDNA derived from T cells, B-cell-depleted T cells, or PBMCs.

The authors' processing: Reference gene primer amplification yielded estimated nucleated cell counts. TCRdb's copy holds only in-frame clones and misses some; the assay was immunoSEQ multiplex PCR. That table gives V, J and clone size, and the DNA gave D and trimming. The repertoire has 90,000 or so clones, roughly 89% of them found once; the top ten carry over 5%. The trim removed 2 bases at V and 1 base at J, leaving 1 base unmatched. Germline CDR1 reads KGHSH; CDR2 reads LQKENI. The CDR3 totals 14 residues. Patients from Seattle were sampled longitudinally, starting during active infection. The chain carries TRBV18 and TRBJ1-1, with 7 bases lining up with TRBD1. The material sequenced was peripheral blood. The TCR comes from a man between 60 and 75 years old with COVID-19, enrolled during active disease. The CDR3 region has the DNA TGTGCCAGCTCACCAGGGACAGAGAACACTGAAGCTTTCTTT. As protein: CASSPGTENTEAFF.